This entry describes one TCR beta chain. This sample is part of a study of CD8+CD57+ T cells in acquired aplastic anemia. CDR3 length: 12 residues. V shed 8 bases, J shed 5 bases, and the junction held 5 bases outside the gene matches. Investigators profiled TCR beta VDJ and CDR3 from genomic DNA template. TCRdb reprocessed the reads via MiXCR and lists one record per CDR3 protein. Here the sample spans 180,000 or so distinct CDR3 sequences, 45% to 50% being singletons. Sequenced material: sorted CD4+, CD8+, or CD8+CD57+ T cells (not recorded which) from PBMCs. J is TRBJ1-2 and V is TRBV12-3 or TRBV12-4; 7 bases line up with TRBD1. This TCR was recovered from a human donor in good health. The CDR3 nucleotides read TGTGCCAGCTCCCCGACAGGGTATGGCTACACCTTC. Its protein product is CASSPTGYGYTF.